This T cell receptor (beta chain) stems from a study of shared clonotypes between healthy human individuals. Findings and caveats of the study: Sample collection involved blood only; tissue repertoires are likely different. Clonotype sharing across donors was expected to vary with sequencing depth.

Regarding this clone: Its target is unknown.

In the authors' methods: Junction-only sequences without quality scores came from ImmunoSEQ, so filtering differed. Only in-frame clones appear in the TCRdb table, and some are missing; sequencing was by immunoSEQ multiplex PCR. Clone size and the V and J calls come from that table; the DNA yielded D and trimming. This sample yields hundreds of thousands of clones, of which approximately 77% are seen a single time; around 12% belongs to the top ten. Germline V CDR1 and CDR2: KGHSY, FQNENV. The CDR3 sequence is 16 residues long. V lost 0 bases to trimming and J lost 4 bases, with 13 bases between them. Genomic DNA came from 90 million or so PBMCs in unsorted samples.

The TCR was taken from a woman aged 40 to 49 in good health. Some clones in this sample may be carry-over from other donors' samples. V gene TRBV16 combines with J gene TRBJ1-3, with no clear D. Sample: PBMCs. CDR3 protein: CASSQSRVAAGNTIYF. As DNA, the CDR3 is TGTGCCAGCAGCCAATCGAGGGTAGCCGCCGGAAACACCATATATTTT.